A single sample is the source of the 2 T cell receptor beta chains below, sequenced in a study of cytomegalovirus exposure and HLA in healthy donors. The primer mix had 60 Vbeta and 13 Jbeta primers. Sequencing used immunoSEQ multiplex PCR; TCRdb keeps in-frame clones, though not all of them. The sample records 130,000 or so clones, 60% to 80% being singletons. What was sequenced was PBMCs. These receptors were obtained from a man in his forties in good health and CMV-seronegative.

The chain employs TRBV4-1 and TRBJ1-6, with TRBD1 as a possible D gene (6 bases). This CDR3 comprises 16 residues. V was shortened by 1 base and J by 8 bases, with 15 bases between the two germline ends. Germline V gene lookup returns CDR1 MGHRA and CDR2 YSYEKL. The CDR3 sequence: CASSQVVGQGYSPLHF. In DNA form, the CDR3 reads TGCGCCAGCAGCCAAGTTGTGGGGCAGGGGTATTCACCCCTCCACTTT.

V usage is TRBV7-9 and J usage is TRBJ2-6; 11 bases fit TRBD1. V shed 5 bases, J shed 1 base, and the junction held 10 bases outside the gene matches. CDR1 SEHNR and CDR2 FQNEAQ come from the germline V gene (reference sequence). CDR3 size: 19 residues. The DNA of the CDR3 is TGTGCCAGCAGCCCTCGGTACGGGACAGGGGGATCTGGGGCCAACGTCCTGACTTTC. Its protein is CASSPRYGTGGSGANVLTF.